This entry concerns a single TCR beta chain. This CDR3 contains 13 residues. Germline CDR1 MNHEY, CDR2 SVGEGT. V shed 8 bases and J shed 0 bases, with 8 bases lying between them. The data originate from a study of blood T cells in healthy people across ages. For the second PCR, which ran for about 7 to 11 cycles, a sample-barcoded 5' primer and a J-beta primer mix were used. TCRdb reprocessed the 5' RACE reads via MiXCR and lists one record per CDR3 protein. Here the sample spans 800,000 to 1,000,000 distinct CDR3 sequences, approximately 49% being singletons. The source material was blood. The sequence was collected from a man aged 25 to 45 in good health. The V gene is TRBV6-2 or TRBV6-3, the J gene TRBJ1-5; no firm D call. The CDR3, as DNA: TGTGCCAGCGGTCAGGTTAGCAATCAGCCCCAGCATTTT. Translation gives CASGQVSNQPQHF.